These T cell receptor beta chains were read from a single sample in a study of T cells in Graves' hyperthyroidism and ophthalmopathy. TCRdb reanalysed the multiplex PCR reads using MiXCR and keeps one entry per CDR3 protein. This table holds a few hundred thousand distinct CDR3 sequences, 20% to 25% found once. The sample consisted of blood. These receptors were taken from a woman in her 70s with Graves' ophthalmopathy. Each CDR3 is given with its conserved first and last residue. A D gene is named only where the DNA matches it firmly. Some rows mark clone size as missing; the rest say once, few, many or name a class of expanded clone.

j_call d_call clone_size v_call cdr3_aa cdr3_nt
TRBJ2-3 - few TRBV9 CASSSWGGDTQYF TGTGCCAGCAGTTCCTGGGGCGGAGATACGCAGTATTTT
TRBJ2-1 TRBD1 - TRBV4-3 CASSRRDRVPYNEQFF TGCGCCAGCAGCCGCCGGGACAGGGTTCCCTACAATGAGCAGTTCTTC
TRBJ2-2 TRBD2 few TRBV7-3 CASSLAGGAPGELFF TGTGCCAGCAGCTTAGCGGGAGGCGCCCCCGGGGAGCTGTTTTTT
TRBJ2-5 TRBD2 - TRBV27 CASSWIAGPQETRYF TGTGCCAGCAGCTGGATAGCGGGCCCGCAAGAGACCCGGTACTTC
TRBJ2-2 TRBD2 once TRBV3-1 CASSLGAGGNTGELFF TGTGCCAGCAGCCTCGGGGCGGGGGGGAACACCGGGGAGCTGTTTTTT
TRBJ2-6 TRBD2 - TRBV12-3/TRBV12-4 CASTRGGAGANVLTF TGTGCCAGCACCCGCGGGGGGGCTGGGGCCAACGTCCTGACTTTC
TRBJ2-3 - few TRBV7-3 CASSWAGTSTDTQYF TGTGCCAGCAGCTGGGCGGGGACTAGCACAGATACGCAGTATTTT
TRBJ2-7 - many TRBV24-1 CATSDPTRSSYEQYF TGTGCCACCAGTGACCCTACAAGAAGCTCCTACGAGCAGTACTTC
TRBJ2-7 - few TRBV19 CASSIEGLTGNSYEQYF TGTGCCAGTAGTATCGAGGGCCTGACCGGGAACTCCTACGAGCAGTACTTC
TRBJ1-1 - few TRBV6-1 CASSEWGGGGEAFF TGTGCCAGCAGTGAATGGGGGGGGGGCGGTGAAGCTTTCTTT
TRBJ2-5 - few TRBV12-3/TRBV12-4 CASSTGRGTQYF TGTGCCAGCAGTACCGGTAGGGGGACCCAGTACTTC
TRBJ1-1 TRBD1 few TRBV7-9 CASSSSDRGLFTEAFF TGTGCCAGCAGCTCCTCGGACAGGGGGCTTTTCACTGAAGCTTTCTTT
TRBJ2-1 TRBD2 many TRBV5-1 CASSLDGTSLAEQFF TGCGCCAGCAGCTTGGACGGGACTAGTCTCGCTGAGCAGTTCTTC
TRBJ1-1 - many TRBV6-1 CASSEPPGRVNTEAFF TGTGCCAGCAGTGAACCCCCAGGTCGAGTGAACACTGAAGCTTTCTTT
TRBJ1-1 - many TRBV6-1 CASSRGTEAFF TGTGCCAGCAGCAGGGGAACTGAAGCTTTCTTT
TRBJ2-7 - - TRBV11-3 CASSLGGVGNEQYF TGTGCCAGCAGCTTAGGGGGCGTTGGAAACGAGCAGTACTTC
TRBJ1-2 TRBD1 - TRBV25-1 CASGKQGANYGYTF TGTGCCAGCGGCAAACAGGGGGCGAACTATGGCTACACCTTC
TRBJ2-7 - - TRBV12-5 CASGSSGPDFYEQYF TGTGCTAGTGGTTCCTCCGGGCCCGACTTCTACGAGCAGTACTTC
TRBJ2-7 TRBD2 few TRBV30 CAWTKGLAGTYEQYF TGTGCCTGGACCAAAGGGCTAGCGGGCACCTACGAGCAGTACTTC
TRBJ2-1 TRBD2 - TRBV6-1 CASGPAGGSYNEQFF TGTGCCAGCGGACCAGCGGGAGGGTCCTACAATGAGCAGTTCTTC
TRBJ2-2 - many TRBV29-1 CSVASGANTGELFF TGCAGCGTTGCGAGCGGCGCGAACACCGGGGAGCTGTTTTTT
TRBJ2-2 TRBD1 - TRBV5-1 CASSTGTGSGELFF TGCGCCAGCAGCACGGGGACAGGGAGCGGGGAGCTGTTTTTT
TRBJ2-2 TRBD1 many TRBV24-1 CATSDSGQFTGELFF TGTGCCACCAGTGACTCGGGACAGTTCACCGGGGAGCTGTTTTTT
TRBJ1-2 - - TRBV7-2 CASSLGVMSGGYTF TGTGCCAGCAGCTTAGGGGTAATGTCGGGTGGCTACACCTTC
TRBJ1-5 - - TRBV4-1 CASSQEFPSNQPQHF TGCGCCAGCAGCCAAGAATTTCCTAGCAATCAGCCCCAGCATTTT
TRBJ2-7 - few TRBV5-1 CASSSGGGVDEQYF TGCGCCAGCAGCTCAGGGGGAGGGGTCGACGAGCAGTACTTC